There are a few counts of the clone carrying this T cell receptor (beta chain). Germline CDR1 SGHRS, CDR2 YFSETQ. This CDR3 is built from 15 residues. V gave up 4 bases and J gave up 5 bases, with 16 bases separating them. This sample is drawn from a study of T-cell memory formation after mild COVID-19. TCRdb reprocessed the 5' RACE reads via MiXCR and lists one record per CDR3 protein. This table holds 400,000 to 550,000 distinct CDR3 sequences, around 25% found once. The material sequenced was PBMCs or a T cell subset sorted from them (not recorded which). This TCR was sampled from an adult woman who had mild COVID-19 (a few samples of this study predate the infection). Cell type and time point are not known. The rearrangement uses TRBV5-1 and TRBJ2-1, with D possibly matching TRBD1 (6 bases). The CDR3 loop is CASSLPGTPNNEQFF. DNA for the CDR3: TGCGCCAGCAGCCTACCCGGGACACCAAACAATGAGCAGTTCTTC.